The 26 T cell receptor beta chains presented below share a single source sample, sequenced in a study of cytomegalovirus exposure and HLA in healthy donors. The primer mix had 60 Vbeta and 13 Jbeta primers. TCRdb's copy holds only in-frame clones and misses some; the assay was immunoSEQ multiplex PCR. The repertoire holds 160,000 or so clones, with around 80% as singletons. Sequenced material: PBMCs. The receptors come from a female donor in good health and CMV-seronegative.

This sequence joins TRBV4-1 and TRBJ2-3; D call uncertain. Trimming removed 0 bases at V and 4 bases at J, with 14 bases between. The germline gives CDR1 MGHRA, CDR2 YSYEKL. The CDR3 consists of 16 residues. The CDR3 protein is CASSQEGAGLPDTQYF. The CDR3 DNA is TGCGCCAGCAGCCAAGAGGGCGCCGGCCTCCCAGATACGCAGTATTTT.

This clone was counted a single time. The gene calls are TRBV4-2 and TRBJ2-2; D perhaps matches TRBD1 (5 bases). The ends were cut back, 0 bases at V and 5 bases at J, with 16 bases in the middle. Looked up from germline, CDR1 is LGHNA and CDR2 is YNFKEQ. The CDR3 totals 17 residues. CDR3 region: CASSQDWGRRETGELFF. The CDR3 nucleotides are TGTGCCAGCAGCCAAGATTGGGGCAGGAGAGAAACCGGGGAGCTGTTTTTT.

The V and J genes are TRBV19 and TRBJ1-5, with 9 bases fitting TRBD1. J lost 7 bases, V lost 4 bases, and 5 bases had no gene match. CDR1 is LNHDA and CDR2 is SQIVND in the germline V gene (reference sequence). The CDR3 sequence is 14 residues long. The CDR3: CASSTTGGRQPQHF. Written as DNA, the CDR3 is TGTGCCAGTAGTACGACAGGGGGGCGCCAGCCCCAGCATTTT.

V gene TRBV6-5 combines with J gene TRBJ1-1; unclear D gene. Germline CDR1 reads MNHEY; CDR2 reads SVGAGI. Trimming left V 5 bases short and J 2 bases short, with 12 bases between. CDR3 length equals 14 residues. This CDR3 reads CASSQVGRNTEAFF. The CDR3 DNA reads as TGTGCCAGCAGTCAGGTAGGCAGAAACACTGAAGCTTTCTTT.

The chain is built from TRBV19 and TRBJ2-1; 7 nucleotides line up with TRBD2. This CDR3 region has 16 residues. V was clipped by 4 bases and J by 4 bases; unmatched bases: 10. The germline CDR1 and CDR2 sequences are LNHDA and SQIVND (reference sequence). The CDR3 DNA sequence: TGTGCCAGTAGTAAAGCCGGGACTACCGATTACAATGAGCAGTTCTTC. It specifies CASSKAGTTDYNEQFF.

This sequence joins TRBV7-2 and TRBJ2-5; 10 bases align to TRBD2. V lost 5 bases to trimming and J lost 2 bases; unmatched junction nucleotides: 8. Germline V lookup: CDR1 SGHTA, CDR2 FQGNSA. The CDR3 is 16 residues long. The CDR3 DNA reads TGTGCCAGCAGCGTCTCTAGCGGGGGAGCGCAAGAGACCCAGTACTTC. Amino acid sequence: CASSVSSGGAQETQYF.

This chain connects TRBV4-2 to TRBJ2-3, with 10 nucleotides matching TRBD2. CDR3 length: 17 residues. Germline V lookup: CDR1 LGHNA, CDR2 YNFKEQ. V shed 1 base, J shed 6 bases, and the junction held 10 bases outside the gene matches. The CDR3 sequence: CASSQGGLAGGRDTQYF. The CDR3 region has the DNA TGTGCCAGCAGCCAAGGGGGTTTAGCGGGGGGACGCGATACGCAGTATTTT.

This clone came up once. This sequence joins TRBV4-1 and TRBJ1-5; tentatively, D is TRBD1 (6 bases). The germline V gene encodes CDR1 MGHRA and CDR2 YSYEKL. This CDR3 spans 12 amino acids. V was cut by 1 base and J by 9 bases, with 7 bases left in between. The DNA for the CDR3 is TGCGCCAGCAGCCAAGGGGGGCGGCCCCAGCATTTT. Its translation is CASSQGGRPQHF.

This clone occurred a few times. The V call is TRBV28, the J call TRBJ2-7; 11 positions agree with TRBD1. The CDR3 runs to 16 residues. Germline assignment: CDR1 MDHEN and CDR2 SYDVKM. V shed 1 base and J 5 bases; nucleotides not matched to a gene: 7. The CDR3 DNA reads TGTGCCAGCAGTTTATTGGTGGGGACAGGGGGTCACGAGCAGTACTTC. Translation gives CASSLLVGTGGHEQYF.

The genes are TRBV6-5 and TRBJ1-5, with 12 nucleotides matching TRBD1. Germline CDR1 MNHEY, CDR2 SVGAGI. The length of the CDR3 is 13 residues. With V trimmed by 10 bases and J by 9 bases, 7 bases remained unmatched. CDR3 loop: CATRGQGAGPQHF. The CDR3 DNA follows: TGTGCCACCAGGGGACAGGGGGCAGGGCCCCAGCATTTT.

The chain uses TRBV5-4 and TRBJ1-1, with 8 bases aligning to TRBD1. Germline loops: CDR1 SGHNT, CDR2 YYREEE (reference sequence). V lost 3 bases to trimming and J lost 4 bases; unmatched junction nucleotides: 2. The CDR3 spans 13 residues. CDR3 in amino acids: CASSYTGGTEAFF. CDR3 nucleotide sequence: TGTGCCAGCAGCTACACAGGGGGCACTGAAGCTTTCTTT.

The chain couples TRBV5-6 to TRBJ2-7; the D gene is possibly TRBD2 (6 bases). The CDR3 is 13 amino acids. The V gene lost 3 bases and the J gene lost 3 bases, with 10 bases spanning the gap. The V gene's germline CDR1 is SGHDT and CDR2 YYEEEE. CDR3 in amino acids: CASSWGDDYEQYF. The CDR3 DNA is TGTGCCAGCAGCTGGGGGGACGACTACGAGCAGTACTTC.

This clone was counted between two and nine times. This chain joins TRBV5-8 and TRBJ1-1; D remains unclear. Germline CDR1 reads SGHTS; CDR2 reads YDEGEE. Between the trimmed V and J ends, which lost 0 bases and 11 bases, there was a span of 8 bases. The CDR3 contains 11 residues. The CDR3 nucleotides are TGTGCCAGCAGCTTGGGCCGGCGGGCTTTCTTT. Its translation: CASSLGRRAFF.

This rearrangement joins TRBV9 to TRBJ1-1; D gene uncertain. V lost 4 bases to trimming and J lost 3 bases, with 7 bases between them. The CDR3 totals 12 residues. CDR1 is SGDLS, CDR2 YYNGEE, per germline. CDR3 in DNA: TGTGCCAGCAGCCCGTCTGACACTGAAGCTTTCTTT. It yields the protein CASSPSDTEAFF.

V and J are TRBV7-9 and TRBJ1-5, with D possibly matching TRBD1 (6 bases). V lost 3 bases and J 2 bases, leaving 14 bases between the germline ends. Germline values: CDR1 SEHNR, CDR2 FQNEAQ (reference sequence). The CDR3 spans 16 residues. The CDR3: CASSLGPDSRNQPQHF. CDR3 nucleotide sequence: TGTGCCAGCAGCTTGGGGCCGGACAGCCGCAATCAGCCCCAGCATTTT.

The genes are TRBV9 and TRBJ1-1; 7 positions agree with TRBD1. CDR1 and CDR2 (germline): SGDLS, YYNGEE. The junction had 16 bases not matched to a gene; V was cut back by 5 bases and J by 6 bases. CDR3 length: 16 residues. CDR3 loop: CASSYLPDRRQSEAFF. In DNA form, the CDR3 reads TGTGCCAGCAGTTATCTCCCGGACAGGCGTCAATCTGAAGCTTTCTTT.

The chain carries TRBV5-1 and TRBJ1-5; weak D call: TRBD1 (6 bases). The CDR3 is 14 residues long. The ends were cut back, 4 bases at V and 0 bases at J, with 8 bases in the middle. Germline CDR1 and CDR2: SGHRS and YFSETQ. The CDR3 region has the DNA TGCGCCAGCAGCGTGGACAGTAGCAATCAGCCCCAGCATTTT. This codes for CASSVDSSNQPQHF. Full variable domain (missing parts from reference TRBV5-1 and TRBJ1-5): KAGVTQTPRYLIKTRGQQVTLSCSPISGHRSVSWYQQTPGQGLQFLFEYFSETQRNKGNFPGRFSGRQFSNSRSEMNVSTLELGDSALYLCASSVDSSNQPQHFGDGTRLSIL.

As DNA, the CDR3 is TGTGCCAGCCTTAGGAACACCGGGGAGCTGTTTTTT. Translating gives CASLRNTGELFF. The chain has TRBV28 and TRBJ2-2; D unclear. Germline V gene lookup returns CDR1 MDHEN and CDR2 SYDVKM. Trimming cost V 8 bases and J 1 base, with 5 bases left between them. This CDR3 comprises 12 residues.

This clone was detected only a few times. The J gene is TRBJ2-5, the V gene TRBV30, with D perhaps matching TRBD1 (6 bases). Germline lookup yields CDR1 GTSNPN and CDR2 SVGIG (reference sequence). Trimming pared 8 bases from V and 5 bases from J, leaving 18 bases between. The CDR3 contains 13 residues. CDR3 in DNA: TGTGCCCGATCCCAGGGGATGCGGGAGACCCAGTACTTC. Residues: CARSQGMRETQYF.

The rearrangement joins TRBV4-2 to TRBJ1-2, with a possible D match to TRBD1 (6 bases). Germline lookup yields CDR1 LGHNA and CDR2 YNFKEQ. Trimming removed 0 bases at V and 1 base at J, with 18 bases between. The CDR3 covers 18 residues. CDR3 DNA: TGTGCCAGCAGCCAAGATTTAGGGGGGGAAGACCTTAACTATGGCTACACCTTC. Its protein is CASSQDLGGEDLNYGYTF.

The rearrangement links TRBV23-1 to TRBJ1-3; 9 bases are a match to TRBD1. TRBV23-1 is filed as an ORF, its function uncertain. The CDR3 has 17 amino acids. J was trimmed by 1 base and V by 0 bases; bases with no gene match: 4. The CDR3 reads CASSQSWDRESGNTIYF. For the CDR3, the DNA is TGCGCCAGCAGTCAATCGTGGGACAGGGAATCTGGAAACACCATATATTTT.

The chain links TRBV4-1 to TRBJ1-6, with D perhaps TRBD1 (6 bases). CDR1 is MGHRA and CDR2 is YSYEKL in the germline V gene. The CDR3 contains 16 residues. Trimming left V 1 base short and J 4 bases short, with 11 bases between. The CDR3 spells CASSQVAGDYNSPLHF. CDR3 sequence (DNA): TGCGCCAGCAGCCAAGTCGCAGGGGATTATAATTCACCCCTCCACTTT.

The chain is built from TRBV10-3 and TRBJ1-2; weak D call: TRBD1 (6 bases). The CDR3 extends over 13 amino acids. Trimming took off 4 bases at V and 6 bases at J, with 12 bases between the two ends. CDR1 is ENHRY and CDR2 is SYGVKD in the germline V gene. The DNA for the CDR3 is TGTGCCATCAGTGCGACCGCAGGGGATGGCTACACCTTC. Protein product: CAISATAGDGYTF.

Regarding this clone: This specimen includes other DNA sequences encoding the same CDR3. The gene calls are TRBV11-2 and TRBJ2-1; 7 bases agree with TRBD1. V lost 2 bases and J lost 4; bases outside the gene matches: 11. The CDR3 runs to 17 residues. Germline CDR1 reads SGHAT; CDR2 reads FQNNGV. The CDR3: CASSLRLPGTEYNEQFF. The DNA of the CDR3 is TGTGCCAGCAGCTTAAGATTGCCCGGGACAGAGTACAATGAGCAGTTCTTC. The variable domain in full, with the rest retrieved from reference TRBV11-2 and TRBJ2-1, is EAGVAQSPRYKIIEKRQSVAFWCNPISGHATLYWYQQILGQGPKLLIQFQNNGVVDDSQLPKDRFSAERLKGVDSTLKIQPAKLEDSAVYLCASSLRLPGTEYNEQFFGPGTRLTVL.

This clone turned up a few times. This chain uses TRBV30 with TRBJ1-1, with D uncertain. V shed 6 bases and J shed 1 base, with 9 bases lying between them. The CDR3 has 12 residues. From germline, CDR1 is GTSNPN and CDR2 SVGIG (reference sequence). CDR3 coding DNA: TGTGCCTGCGGTCCAAGGAACACTGAAGCTTTCTTT. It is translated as CACGPRNTEAFF.

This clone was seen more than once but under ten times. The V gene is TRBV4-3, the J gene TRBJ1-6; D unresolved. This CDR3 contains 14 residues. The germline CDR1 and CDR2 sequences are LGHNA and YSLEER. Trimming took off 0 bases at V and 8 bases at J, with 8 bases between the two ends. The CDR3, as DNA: TGCGCCAGCAGCCAAGACAGTGGTTATTCACCCCTCCACTTT. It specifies CASSQDSGYSPLHF.